Listed below are T cell receptor beta chains from one sample, sequenced in a study of T cell changes during pregnancy in multiple sclerosis. Generated by immunoSEQ multiplex PCR, the TCRdb table keeps only in-frame clones and is missing some. Of around 30,000 clones listed, approximately 87% are singletons. The sample was CD8+ T cells from peripheral blood mononuclear cells, taken after pregnancy. The receptors stem from a female donor with multiple sclerosis, enrolled in a pregnancy study. Each CDR3 is given with its conserved first and last residue. Fields, in order: V gene, J gene, CDR3 protein.

TRBV7-9	TRBJ2-1	CASSGWGGGRYNEQFF
TRBV28	TRBJ1-5	CASSLVTDSYNQPQHF
TRBV6-5	TRBJ2-2	CASSYFRGQTGELFF
TRBV19	TRBJ2-7	CASSMDSLLYEQYF
TRBV30	TRBJ1-2	CAWNGGSNYGYTF
TRBV6-1	TRBJ2-7	CASSEALLGHTYEQYF
TRBV2	TRBJ2-7	CASSDSPTGREQYF
TRBV27	TRBJ2-3	CASSPNRLYTDTQYF
TRBV4-3	TRBJ2-6	CASSQDRSGANVLTF
TRBV4-3	TRBJ2-5	CASSRDSEETQYF
TRBV9	TRBJ1-2	CASSVGSAGHSNYGYTF
TRBV27	TRBJ2-2	CASSFGGGAAGELFF
TRBV5-5	TRBJ1-2	CASSLDSGGAFYGYTF
TRBV4-3	TRBJ2-1	CASSQDPGDSGYNEQFF
TRBV7-9	TRBJ2-7	CASSLTGVYEQYF
TRBV13	TRBJ2-7	CASSLGRQTRFSYEQYF
TRBV7-9	TRBJ1-2	CASSSPGDRLYGYTF
TRBV7-2	TRBJ2-3	CASSLIGGTTF
TRBV4-1	TRBJ1-4	CASSYPGTGLFF